What follows describes a single T cell receptor (beta chain). The entry originates in a study of blood T cell repertoires in COVID-19. Source study methods: Estimates of nucleated cell counts were drawn from the amplification of reference gene primers. Repertoires were generated with immunoSEQ multiplex PCR, while TCRdb's copy carries only in-frame clones and drops some. V and J calls plus clone size are reproduced from that table; the DNA served to infer D and trimming. The sample contains roughly 160,000 clones, approximately 90% of which appear only once. CDR3 length: 17 amino acids. The J segment lost 1 base and the V segment lost 4 bases, leaving 11 bases of the junction unmatched. CDR1 is SGHDT, CDR2 YYEEEE, per germline.

The sample comprised peripheral blood. The chain carries TRBV5-6 and TRBJ2-3, with 8 bases matching TRBD1. This sequence was found in a man aged 45-60 years who had recovered from COVID-19. CDR3 coding DNA: TGTGCCAGCAGCGACTGGAGTGGGGGACAGGGCACAGATACGCAGTATTTT. Translated: CASSDWSGGQGTDTQYF.